This TCR beta chain was sequenced for a study of T cell responses to AZD1222 COVID-19 vaccine. General study findings and limits: The study reported that nearly half of spike-specific TCRs target unmutated variant regions.

After removal of 8 bases from V and 6 bases from J, the junction contained 8 bases not matched to a gene. This CDR3 comprises 13 residues. The germline V gene encodes CDR1 SEHNR and CDR2 FQNEAQ (reference sequence). A remark on this clone: The antigen remains unidentified.

Data came from immunoSEQ multiplex PCR; TCRdb stores just in-frame clones and leaves some out. This sample carries approximately 70,000 clones, around 82% of them seen once, and the ten largest clones take under 6%. The chain couples TRBV7-9 to TRBJ2-7, with 9 nucleotides matching TRBD1. The receptor comes from an adult in good health. The sequenced sample was peripheral blood, obtained on day 0 of AZD1222 vaccination. As DNA, the CDR3 is TGTGCCAGCTGGGACAGGGAAGGGGGCGAGCAGTACTTC. Amino acids: CASWDREGGEQYF.